A single sample is the source of the 4 T cell receptor beta chains below, sequenced in a study of blood T cells in healthy people across ages. Together with a sample-barcoded 5' primer, a J-beta primer mix was included in a second PCR lasting about 6 to 11 cycles. TCRdb recomputed calls from the 5' RACE reads with MiXCR, one row per CDR3 protein. The top ten clones hold roughly 22% of a sample with some 730,000 distinct CDR3 sequences, 20% to 25% of them seen once. The sequenced sample was blood. The source is a man between 65 and 85 years old in good health.

This clonotype occurred a few times. The chain carries TRBV20-1 and TRBJ1-2; D is unresolved. Germline CDR1 DFQATT, CDR2 SNEGSKA (reference sequence). The CDR3 totals 11 residues. Trimming removed 6 bases from V and 4 bases from J, with 9 bases in between. The CDR3 DNA sequence: TGCAGTGCCGCCGGGAGCTATGGCTACACCTTC. Residues: CSAAGSYGYTF.

There are a few counts of this clonotype. J is TRBJ1-1 and V is TRBV7-6, with D unresolved. The V and J ends lost 4 bases and 6 bases respectively, with 15 bases between them. The CDR3 has 14 residues. Per germline, CDR1 SGHVS and CDR2 FNYEAQ. This CDR3 is CASSSVGSPPEAFF. The CDR3, as DNA: TGTGCCAGCAGCTCAGTGGGATCGCCTCCTGAAGCTTTCTTT.

The chain employs TRBV27 and TRBJ1-1, with D tentatively TRBD1 (5 bases). Per the germline V gene, CDR1 is MNHEY and CDR2 is SMNVEV (reference sequence). The CDR3 consists of 14 residues. V was cut by 3 bases and J by 5 bases, with 13 bases left in between. The CDR3, as DNA: TGTGCCAGCAGTTTTGGTGGGGCGCGGACTGAAGCTTTCTTT. Translating it yields CASSFGGARTEAFF.

The J gene is TRBJ1-6, the V gene TRBV15, with a weak D call TRBD1 (5 bases). The CDR3 consists of 16 residues. V gave up 0 bases and J gave up 4 bases, with 10 bases separating them. CDR1 is LNHNV, CDR2 YYDKDF, per germline (reference sequence). Written as DNA, the CDR3 is TGTGCCACCAGCAGAGATCGGGGCAGATATAATTCACCCCTCCACTTT. Residues: CATSRDRGRYNSPLHF.